Listed below are T cell receptor beta chains from one sample, sequenced in a study of blood T cell repertoires in COVID-19. Using immunoSEQ multiplex PCR, the repertoire was profiled, and TCRdb retains in-frame clones only, with some absent. The sample lists 150,000 to 200,000 clones, roughly 88% occurring once. Sequencing was done on a sample of peripheral blood. These receptors were obtained from a woman aged 80 or over with active or convalescent COVID-19. Each CDR3 is given without its conserved first and last residue.

V: TRBV7-8; J: TRBJ1-1; CDR3: ASSLVAGRTEAF
V: TRBV10-2; J: TRBJ1-5; CDR3: ASSGQFNQPQH
V: TRBV6-1; J: TRBJ1-3; CDR3: ASSEAGTRSAGNTIY
V: TRBV12-3/TRBV12-4; J: TRBJ1-2; CDR3: ASSLDSYGYT
V: TRBV7-2; J: TRBJ1-2; CDR3: ASSFGGLGYGYT
V: TRBV27; J: TRBJ1-3; CDR3: ASGKLGNTIY
V: TRBV10-3; J: TRBJ2-3; CDR3: AIRMDRAADTQY
V: TRBV11-2; J: TRBJ1-6; CDR3: ASSLKEGNSPLH
V: TRBV4-2; J: TRBJ1-6; CDR3: ASSQRTGGDSPLH
V: TRBV7-2; J: TRBJ2-5; CDR3: ASSPLFRTGGSQETQY
V: TRBV5-1; J: TRBJ1-4; CDR3: ASSSGPPGREGGEKLF
V: TRBV5-1; J: TRBJ2-1; CDR3: ASSLVERANEQF
V: TRBV12-5; J: TRBJ1-5; CDR3: ASGFYNGQINQPQH
V: TRBV27; J: TRBJ1-2; CDR3: ASSSLGQGKGYT
V: TRBV6-2/TRBV6-3; J: TRBJ1-1; CDR3: ASSYRQGSTEAF
V: TRBV9; J: TRBJ1-2; CDR3: ASSVATGISYT
V: TRBV5-1; J: TRBJ1-3; CDR3: ASSLEYSGNTIY
V: TRBV10-3; J: TRBJ1-2; CDR3: AISEGVYYGYT
V: TRBV7-2; J: TRBJ1-1; CDR3: ASSPWTGQNTEAF
V: TRBV5-1; J: TRBJ1-1; CDR3: ASSFSEGNTEAF
V: TRBV19; J: TRBJ2-5; CDR3: ATLGQPPQETQY
V: TRBV27; J: TRBJ2-4; CDR3: ASSMTGGFNIQY
V: TRBV6-5; J: TRBJ2-7; CDR3: ASSGGSEQY
V: TRBV18; J: TRBJ2-5; CDR3: ASSPNSRETQY
V: TRBV6-5; J: TRBJ1-1; CDR3: ASLGQLNTEAF
V: TRBV18; J: TRBJ1-4; CDR3: ASSPRTETATNEKLF
V: TRBV25-1; J: TRBJ2-7; CDR3: ASSVAGSYEQY
V: TRBV29-1; J: TRBJ1-5; CDR3: SVALQGGPQH
V: TRBV7-6; J: TRBJ1-3; CDR3: ASSSIDSRSGNTIY
V: TRBV11-2; J: TRBJ1-3; CDR3: ASSPGGATGNTIY